This is a list of T cell receptor beta chains from one sample in a study of shared clonotypes between healthy human individuals. Using immunoSEQ multiplex PCR, the repertoire was profiled, and TCRdb retains in-frame clones only, with some absent. The table records 2 million to 3 million clones, approximately 93% of them present only once. Source material: naive CD4+ T cells from PBMCs. The receptor source for this set is a young man in good health. Some clones in this sample may be carry-over from other donors' samples. Both conserved end residues are part of each CDR3. Fields, in order: clone size, D gene, V gene, J gene, CDR3 DNA, CDR3 protein. The D gene is left open where the match is weak. For some rows the clone size is stated as once, few or many, or as a class when expanded; others skip it.

clone_size: NA
d_call: TRBD1
v_call: TRBV5-1
j_call: TRBJ2-4
cdr3_nt: TGCGCCAGCAGCCCACAGGGGGCGCACAACATTCAGTACTTC
cdr3_aa: CASSPQGAHNIQYF

clone_size: NA
d_call: NA
v_call: TRBV5-1
j_call: TRBJ1-1
cdr3_nt: TGCGCCAGCAGCTTGGAACTGCTGAACACTGAAGCTTTCTTT
cdr3_aa: CASSLELLNTEAFF

clone_size: NA
d_call: NA
v_call: TRBV4-2
j_call: TRBJ2-1
cdr3_nt: TGTGCCAGCAGCCTAGTGGAAAACTCCTACAATGAGCAGTTCTTC
cdr3_aa: CASSLVENSYNEQFF

clone_size: NA
d_call: NA
v_call: TRBV18
j_call: TRBJ1-4
cdr3_nt: TGTGCCAGCTCTCCGGACAGAGAAAATGAAAAACTGTTTTTT
cdr3_aa: CASSPDRENEKLFF

clone_size: once
d_call: NA
v_call: TRBV11-2
j_call: TRBJ2-1
cdr3_nt: TGTGCCAGCAGCTCCCCTTCGGCGTTTGAGCAGTTCTTC
cdr3_aa: CASSSPSAFEQFF

clone_size: NA
d_call: TRBD2
v_call: TRBV10-3
j_call: TRBJ2-1
cdr3_nt: TGTGCCATCGGGACTAGCGGGAGGCCCAATGAGCAGTTCTTC
cdr3_aa: CAIGTSGRPNEQFF

clone_size: NA
d_call: TRBD1
v_call: TRBV25-1
j_call: TRBJ1-3
cdr3_nt: TGTGCCAGTAAGACAGGGTCGGGAAACACCATATATTTT
cdr3_aa: CASKTGSGNTIYF

clone_size: NA
d_call: TRBD1
v_call: TRBV7-3
j_call: TRBJ2-2
cdr3_nt: TGTGCCAGCAGCCTACAGGGGGCGGGCAACACCGGGGAGCTGTTTTTT
cdr3_aa: CASSLQGAGNTGELFF

clone_size: NA
d_call: TRBD2
v_call: TRBV7-3
j_call: TRBJ2-1
cdr3_nt: TGTGCCAGCAGCCCCGGGACTAGGATTAGTGAGCAGTTCTTC
cdr3_aa: CASSPGTRISEQFF

clone_size: NA
d_call: TRBD1
v_call: TRBV6-5
j_call: TRBJ2-5
cdr3_nt: TGTGCCAGCAGTAGACCCGGGACAGGGAAAGAGACCCAGTACTTC
cdr3_aa: CASSRPGTGKETQYF

clone_size: NA
d_call: TRBD1
v_call: TRBV4-1
j_call: TRBJ2-7
cdr3_nt: TGCGCCAGCAGCCAAGGGGCAGCGAGGGGGCTCTACGAGCAGTACTTC
cdr3_aa: CASSQGAARGLYEQYF

clone_size: once
d_call: NA
v_call: TRBV7-9
j_call: TRBJ1-5
cdr3_nt: TGTGCCAGCAGCTTAGCCGCCGGTAGCAATCAGCCCCAGCATTTT
cdr3_aa: CASSLAAGSNQPQHF

clone_size: NA
d_call: NA
v_call: TRBV28
j_call: TRBJ2-5
cdr3_nt: TGTGCCAGCAGTTTACTAGGGCCTCAAGAGACCCAGTACTTC
cdr3_aa: CASSLLGPQETQYF

clone_size: NA
d_call: NA
v_call: TRBV28
j_call: TRBJ2-1
cdr3_nt: TGTGCCAGCAGTACCTACAATGAGCAGTTCTTC
cdr3_aa: CASSTYNEQFF

clone_size: NA
d_call: NA
v_call: TRBV7-3
j_call: TRBJ2-1
cdr3_nt: TGTGCCAGCAGCTATATCGGAAGGGAGCAGTTCTTC
cdr3_aa: CASSYIGREQFF

clone_size: once
d_call: NA
v_call: TRBV7-3
j_call: TRBJ1-1
cdr3_nt: TGTGCCAGCAGCTTACTAGCAGGGGCCGGGGGTGAAGCTTTCTTT
cdr3_aa: CASSLLAGAGGEAFF

clone_size: NA
d_call: TRBD1
v_call: TRBV4-3
j_call: TRBJ2-7
cdr3_nt: TGCGCCAGCAGCCATAGAGACAGGGGCGAACACGAGCAGTACTTC
cdr3_aa: CASSHRDRGEHEQYF

clone_size: NA
d_call: NA
v_call: TRBV19
j_call: TRBJ2-1
cdr3_nt: TGTGCCAGTAGTATAGGATTCCCTGAGCAGTTCTTC
cdr3_aa: CASSIGFPEQFF

clone_size: NA
d_call: TRBD1
v_call: TRBV28
j_call: TRBJ1-5
cdr3_nt: TGTGCCAGCAGTTTACGACCCAAGGGCACGACAGGGGGCAGTCAGCCCCAGCATTTT
cdr3_aa: CASSLRPKGTTGGSQPQHF

clone_size: NA
d_call: NA
v_call: TRBV28
j_call: TRBJ1-5
cdr3_nt: TGTGCCAGCAGTTACAATGGAGGGGGGGGTCAGCCCCAGCATTTT
cdr3_aa: CASSYNGGGGQPQHF

clone_size: once
d_call: TRBD2
v_call: TRBV28
j_call: TRBJ2-7
cdr3_nt: TGTGCCAGCAGCTCGGGATGGGGGGAGGGAGCCTACGAGCAGTACTTC
cdr3_aa: CASSSGWGEGAYEQYF

clone_size: NA
d_call: NA
v_call: TRBV5-4
j_call: TRBJ1-2
cdr3_nt: TGTGCCAGCAGCTTGGGGTCGGGATCCTATGGCTACACCTTC
cdr3_aa: CASSLGSGSYGYTF

clone_size: NA
d_call: TRBD1
v_call: TRBV7-2
j_call: TRBJ2-3
cdr3_nt: TGTGCCAGCAGCTCCAGGACAGGGAGCACAGATACGCAGTATTTT
cdr3_aa: CASSSRTGSTDTQYF

clone_size: NA
d_call: NA
v_call: TRBV30
j_call: TRBJ2-1
cdr3_nt: TGTGCCTGGAGTAACCCCCGGGGGAAATGGTACAATGAGCAGTTCTTC
cdr3_aa: CAWSNPRGKWYNEQFF

clone_size: NA
d_call: NA
v_call: TRBV2
j_call: TRBJ2-5
cdr3_nt: TGTGCCAGCAGTTTTGAGACCCAGTACTTC
cdr3_aa: CASSFETQYF

clone_size: NA
d_call: NA
v_call: TRBV5-1
j_call: TRBJ1-4
cdr3_nt: TGCGCCAGCAGCCGGGCACGGGGGAATGAAAAACTGTTTTTT
cdr3_aa: CASSRARGNEKLFF

clone_size: NA
d_call: TRBD1
v_call: TRBV29-1
j_call: TRBJ1-1
cdr3_nt: TGCAGCGTTGGGGGACAGGGGGAGTACACTGAAGCTTTCTTT
cdr3_aa: CSVGGQGEYTEAFF

clone_size: NA
d_call: NA
v_call: TRBV30
j_call: TRBJ1-3
cdr3_nt: TGTGCCTGGGGGCTATGGGGAAACACCATATATTTT
cdr3_aa: CAWGLWGNTIYF

clone_size: NA
d_call: NA
v_call: TRBV10-3
j_call: TRBJ2-3
cdr3_nt: TGTGCCATCAGTGACGCCGGAGAGGGGGCAGATACGCAGTATTTT
cdr3_aa: CAISDAGEGADTQYF

clone_size: few
d_call: NA
v_call: TRBV19
j_call: TRBJ1-2
cdr3_nt: TGTGCCAGTAGTGCTGACCCCTATGGCTACACCTTC
cdr3_aa: CASSADPYGYTF

clone_size: few
d_call: NA
v_call: TRBV2
j_call: TRBJ1-4
cdr3_nt: TGTGCCAGCAGTGCAAGGGGGGACCATAATGAAAAACTGTTTTTT
cdr3_aa: CASSARGDHNEKLFF

clone_size: NA
d_call: NA
v_call: TRBV20-1
j_call: TRBJ1-2
cdr3_nt: TGCAGTGGTGGATCGAACTATGGCTACACCTTC
cdr3_aa: CSGGSNYGYTF

clone_size: once
d_call: NA
v_call: TRBV6-6
j_call: TRBJ1-5
cdr3_nt: TGTGCCTCGAGGGGTCTCGATCAGCCCCAGCATTTT
cdr3_aa: CASRGLDQPQHF

clone_size: NA
d_call: NA
v_call: TRBV14
j_call: TRBJ1-5
cdr3_nt: TGTGCCAGCAGCCCAATAGGACAGTACTCCGGTCAGCCCCAGCATTTT
cdr3_aa: CASSPIGQYSGQPQHF

clone_size: NA
d_call: NA
v_call: TRBV7-2
j_call: TRBJ1-1
cdr3_nt: TGTGCCAGCAGCTTAGACAGGGCCCGCATGAACACTGAAGCTTTCTTT
cdr3_aa: CASSLDRARMNTEAFF

clone_size: once
d_call: NA
v_call: TRBV10-3
j_call: TRBJ2-7
cdr3_nt: TGTGCCACCTCCCCACAGGGTGGCCCCTACGAGCAGTACTTC
cdr3_aa: CATSPQGGPYEQYF

clone_size: NA
d_call: TRBD2
v_call: TRBV9
j_call: TRBJ2-5
cdr3_nt: TGTGCCAGCAGCGTAGCCTCCGGGACTAGCGGACTCCAAGAGACCCAGTACTTC
cdr3_aa: CASSVASGTSGLQETQYF

clone_size: few
d_call: TRBD1
v_call: TRBV30
j_call: TRBJ1-2
cdr3_nt: TGTGCCTGGGCCCGTGACAGGGCTGGCTACACCTTC
cdr3_aa: CAWARDRAGYTF

clone_size: NA
d_call: TRBD2
v_call: TRBV28
j_call: TRBJ2-3
cdr3_nt: TGTGCCAGCAGAAAACTAGCGGGAGCTCCAGATACGCAGTATTTT
cdr3_aa: CASRKLAGAPDTQYF

clone_size: NA
d_call: NA
v_call: TRBV5-4
j_call: TRBJ2-7
cdr3_nt: TGTGCCAGCAGCTTGGTGGGGGAAGGCTACGAGCAGTACTTC
cdr3_aa: CASSLVGEGYEQYF